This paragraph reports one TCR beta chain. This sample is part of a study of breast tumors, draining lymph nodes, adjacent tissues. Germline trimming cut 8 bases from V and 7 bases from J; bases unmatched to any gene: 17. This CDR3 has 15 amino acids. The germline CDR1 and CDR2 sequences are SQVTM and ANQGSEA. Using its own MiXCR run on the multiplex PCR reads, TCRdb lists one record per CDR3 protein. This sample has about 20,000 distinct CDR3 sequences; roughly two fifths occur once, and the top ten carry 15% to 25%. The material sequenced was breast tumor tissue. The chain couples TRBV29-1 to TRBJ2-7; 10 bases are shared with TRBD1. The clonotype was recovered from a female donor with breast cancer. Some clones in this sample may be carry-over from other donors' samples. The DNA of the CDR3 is TGCAGCTTAAGGGGGGGGGTGGGGACAGGGGAGGAGCAGTACTTC. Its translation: CSLRGGVGTGEEQYF.